The 8 T cell receptor beta chains presented below share a single source sample, sequenced in a study of monozygotic twins with cystic fibrosis. The protocol was immunoSEQ multiplex PCR, while the TCRdb copy is restricted to in-frame clones and leaves out a portion. The table shows about 9,500 clones, with 98% occurring only once. The sequenced sample was blood. The receptors were gathered from a girl aged 2 to 10 with cystic fibrosis.

V gene TRBV11-2 combines with J gene TRBJ1-2; D unclear. CDR3 length: 14 amino acids. Germline-derived CDR1 and CDR2 are SGHAT and FQNNGV. V lost 2 bases and J lost 0, with 7 bases in between. DNA of the CDR3: TGTGCCAGCAGCTTAACACAGTCTAACTATGGCTACACCTTC. Translated: CASSLTQSNYGYTF.

This sequence joins TRBV5-1 and TRBJ1-1; 9 bases fit TRBD1. Trimming at V came to 0 bases and at J to 4 bases, leaving 13 bases not matched to a gene. The CDR3 is made up of 18 amino acids. In germline, CDR1 is SGHRS, CDR2 YFSETQ. The CDR3 here is CASSLGPVGQGSSTEAFF. The CDR3 DNA reads as TGCGCCAGCAGCTTGGGGCCGGTGGGACAGGGTAGTTCCACTGAAGCTTTCTTT.

The genes are TRBV29-1 and TRBJ2-1; 7 positions agree with TRBD2. CDR3 size: 13 residues. J was trimmed by 6 bases and V by 7 bases; bases with no gene match: 9. Germline values: CDR1 SQVTM, CDR2 ANQGSEA. The CDR3 protein is CSGGRGERNEQFF. CDR3 DNA: TGCAGCGGCGGACGGGGGGAGCGCAATGAGCAGTTCTTC.

V gene TRBV19 combines with J gene TRBJ1-4; TRBD1 matches at 8 bases. With 3 bases clipped from V and 7 bases from J, the junction kept 1 base outside the gene matches. Per the germline V gene, CDR1 is LNHDA and CDR2 is SQIVND (reference sequence). The CDR3 is 13 amino acids. The CDR3: CASSMTGAEKLFF. CDR3 nucleotides: TGTGCCAGTAGTATGACAGGGGCTGAAAAACTGTTTTTT.

V is TRBV15 and J is TRBJ2-1; D could derive from TRBD1 or TRBD2 (6 bases each). Germline CDR1 LNHNV, CDR2 YYDKDF (reference sequence). With 6 bases removed from V and 0 bases from J, the gap between germline ends came to 12 bases. The CDR3 contains 15 residues. The CDR3 nucleotides are TGTGCCACCAGTAGGGGGGTGAGCTCCTACAATGAGCAGTTCTTC. Its protein product is CATSRGVSSYNEQFF.

CDR3 sequence: CASSSSGRADYEQYF. The CDR3 coding sequence is TGTGCCAGCAGCTCGAGCGGGAGGGCCGACTACGAGCAGTACTTC. V is TRBV7-9 and J is TRBJ2-7; 10 bases are a match to TRBD2. The CDR3 has 15 amino acids. J lost 3 bases, V lost 4 bases, and 6 bases had no gene match. Germline-derived CDR1 and CDR2 are SEHNR and FQNEAQ (reference sequence). The entire variable domain, with the rest obtained from reference TRBV7-9 and TRBJ2-7, is as follows: DTGVSQNPRHKITKRGQNVTFRCDPISEHNRLYWYRQTLGQGPEFLTYFQNEAQLEKSRLLSDRFSAERPKGSFSTLEIQRTEQGDSAMYLCASSSSGRADYEQYFGPGTRLTVT.

The CDR3 loop is CASSLGGRPHNEQFF. CDR3 bases: TGCGCCAGCAGCTTGGGGGGAAGACCCCACAATGAGCAGTTCTTC. V usage is TRBV5-1 and J usage is TRBJ2-1; no firm D call. The CDR3 sequence is 15 residues long. Trimming took 0 bases from V and 5 from J, leaving 12 bases between them. Germline V CDR1 and CDR2: SGHRS, YFSETQ.

The chain carries TRBV9 and TRBJ2-1, with D possibly TRBD2 on 5 matching bases. V dropped 3 bases and J dropped 9 bases, with 10 bases sitting between them. The CDR3 length is 12 residues. The germline V gene has CDR1 SGDLS and CDR2 YYNGEE. CDR3 nucleotide sequence: TGTGCCAGCAGCGCGCTGGCGGGTGAGCAGTTCTTC. This translates into CASSALAGEQFF. Full variable domain (outside the CDR3, taken from reference TRBV9 and TRBJ2-1): DSGVTQTPKHLITATGQRVTLRCSPRSGDLSVYWYQQSLDQGLQFLIQYYNGEERAKGNILERFSAQQFPDLHSELNLSSLELGDSALYFCASSALAGEQFFGPGTRLTVL.